Shown below are 31 T cell receptor beta chains from a single sample sequenced in a study of graft-versus-host responses after intestinal transplantation (dated by TCRdb to the early 2020s). Antigen specificity for these receptors is unknown. The sample's time point label is to be understood as: cells obtained before transplantation from donor or recipient. The library was prepared using the immunoSEQ multiplex PCR assay. TCRdb carries this immuneACCESS record with in-frame sequences only. Its versions omit some clonotypes, under half of them owing to an unresolved V gene in the studies checked, with the rest unexplained. For this sample the table gives tens of thousands of clones, of which about nine tenths were detected only once. The top ten constitute roughly 0.1% of the sample. Sequencing used unstimulated CD4+ T cells sorted from spleen or lymph node cells, obtained before intestinal transplant. The receptor source for this set is a human donor who received an intestinal transplant.

The rearrangement uses TRBV6-5 and TRBJ1-1, with D perhaps TRBD1 (6 bases). This CDR3 region has 15 residues. Germline lookup yields CDR1 MNHEY and CDR2 SVGAGI. V lost 6 bases, J lost 1 base, and 15 bases lay in between. The CDR3 spells CASRIDGGANTEAFF. In DNA form, the CDR3 reads TGTGCCAGCAGGATAGATGGGGGCGCGAACACTGAAGCTTTCTTT.

This clone was found a few times. The genes are TRBV4-1 and TRBJ1-1, with a tentative D call TRBD1 (5 bases). The CDR3 is 13 residues long. Germline CDR1 is MGHRA and CDR2 is YSYEKL. Trimming shortened V by 5 bases and J by 9 bases, and 16 bases separated the two germline ends. The CDR3 nucleotides are TGCGCCAGCAGCGTTCAGGGTAATCGCCAAGCTTTCTTT. Translation: CASSVQGNRQAFF.

This chain links TRBV2 with TRBJ2-3, with unresolved D. There are 12 residues in the CDR3. Germline V gives CDR1 SNHLY, CDR2 FYNNEI. Trimming cost V 5 bases and J 2 bases, with 5 bases left between them. The chain's CDR3 is CASSKYTDTQYF. CDR3 sequence (DNA): TGTGCCAGCAGTAAATACACAGATACGCAGTATTTT.

V gene TRBV7-2 combines with J gene TRBJ1-3; D might be TRBD1 (6 bases). The CDR3 totals 14 residues. Trimming stripped 3 bases from V and 3 bases from J, with 9 bases between. The germline V gene encodes CDR1 SGHTA and CDR2 FQGNSA. The CDR3 reads CASSFQGGGNTIYF. CDR3 DNA sequence: TGTGCCAGCAGCTTCCAAGGGGGTGGAAACACCATATATTTT. The full variable domain, rest sourced from reference TRBV7-2 and TRBJ1-3, is GAGVSQSPSNKVTEKGKDVELRCDPISGHTALYWYRQSLGQGLEFLIYFQGNSAPDKSGLPSDRFSAERTGGSVSTLTIQRTQQEDSAVYLCASSFQGGGNTIYFGEGSWLTVV.

The J gene is TRBJ1-2, the V gene TRBV10-1; a possible D gene is TRBD1 (6 bases). CDR1 and CDR2 (germline): WNHNN, SYGVQD (reference sequence). The length of the CDR3 is 13 residues. The V and J ends lost 2 bases and 8 bases respectively, with 12 bases between them. The CDR3 reads CASSENRAWGYTF. The CDR3, as DNA: TGCGCCAGCAGTGAGAACAGGGCATGGGGCTACACCTTC.

The V gene is TRBV5-6, the J gene TRBJ2-1, with 9 bases lining up with TRBD1. Germline assignment: CDR1 SGHDT and CDR2 YYEEEE. Trimming removed 1 base from V and 4 bases from J; junction bases left unmatched: 6. The CDR3 has 16 amino acids. In DNA, the CDR3 is TGTGCCAGCAGCTTGTGGACAGGGGCGACATACAATGAGCAGTTCTTC. Protein product: CASSLWTGATYNEQFF.

The rearrangement joins TRBV5-6 to TRBJ1-2, with 9 bases fitting TRBD1. The CDR3 consists of 15 residues. With 2 bases clipped from V and 3 bases from J, the junction kept 5 bases outside the gene matches. Germline lookup yields CDR1 SGHDT and CDR2 YYEEEE. CDR3 bases: TGTGCCAGCAGCTTCCGGGACAGGGAGTACTATGGCTACACCTTC. It is translated as CASSFRDREYYGYTF.

The chain is built from TRBV11-2 and TRBJ1-2; TRBD1 agrees at 12 bases. Germline V gene sequence: CDR1 SGHAT, CDR2 FQNNGV. This CDR3 is 14 amino acids long. The ends lost 1 base at V and 10 bases at J; junction bases unmatched: 4. CDR3 in amino acids: CASSLVAGQGAYTF. CDR3 in DNA: TGTGCCAGCAGCTTAGTTGCGGGACAGGGGGCCTACACCTTC.

The chain uses TRBV4-1 and TRBJ2-2; D might be TRBD1 (6 bases). Germline CDR1 reads MGHRA; CDR2 reads YSYEKL. The ends were cut back, 2 bases at V and 4 bases at J, with 14 bases in the middle. CDR3 length: 16 amino acids. In DNA form, the CDR3 reads TGCGCCAGCAGCCAATCTAACAGGGTTACCACCGGGGAGCTGTTTTTT. This codes for CASSQSNRVTTGELFF.

The V and J genes are TRBV11-2 and TRBJ2-3, with TRBD1 identical over 9 bases. The CDR3 has 15 amino acids. The V gene end was trimmed by 4 bases and the J gene end by 1 base; junction bases not matched to a gene: 3. Per the germline V gene, CDR1 is SGHAT and CDR2 is FQNNGV. CDR3 coding DNA: TGTGCCAGCAGCTCACAGGGGGCAGGCACAGATACGCAGTATTTT. Protein sequence: CASSSQGAGTDTQYF.

V and J are TRBV5-5 and TRBJ1-4; possible D gene TRBD1, 5 bases. V was clipped by 0 bases and J by 5 bases, with 14 bases between them. The germline gives CDR1 SGHKS, CDR2 YYEKEE (reference sequence). The CDR3 covers 16 residues. This chain's CDR3 is CASSLVTGPPNEKLFF. In nucleotides, the CDR3 is TGTGCCAGCAGCTTGGTAACAGGCCCCCCGAATGAAAAACTGTTTTTT.

This chain links TRBV9 with TRBJ2-7; 7 nucleotides align to TRBD1. Trimming took 2 bases from V and 3 from J; bases not matched to a gene: 8. CDR3 length equals 15 residues. Per the germline V gene, CDR1 is SGDLS and CDR2 is YYNGEE. CDR3 bases: TGTGCCAGCAGCGTGGGGGACAGAGGAGGCTACGAGCAGTACTTC. Residues: CASSVGDRGGYEQYF. Supplemented by reference TRBV9 and TRBJ2-7, the full variable domain reads DSGVTQTPKHLITATGQRVTLRCSPRSGDLSVYWYQQSLDQGLQFLIQYYNGEERAKGNILERFSAQQFPDLHSELNLSSLELGDSALYFCASSVGDRGGYEQYFGPGTRLTVT.

This chain joins TRBV5-4 and TRBJ1-2; 12 nucleotides match TRBD1. CDR1 is SGHNT and CDR2 is YYREEE in the germline V gene (reference sequence). The CDR3 is 17 amino acids. With 3 bases clipped from V and 2 bases from J, the junction kept 8 bases outside the gene matches. CDR3 DNA sequence: TGTGCCAGCAGCTCCCCGGGACAGGGGGCGGAGAACTATGGCTACACCTTC. It translates to CASSSPGQGAENYGYTF. The full variable domain, completed using reference TRBV5-4 and TRBJ1-2, is ETGVTQSPTHLIKTRGQQVTLRCSSQSGHNTVSWYQQALGQGPQFIFQYYREEENGRGNFPPRFSGLQFPNYSSELNVNALELDDSALYLCASSSPGQGAENYGYTFGSGTRLTVV.

On this clone: The sample carries other DNA sequences with the same CDR3. The gene calls are TRBV30 and TRBJ2-3; D is possibly TRBD2 (6 bases). Germline lookup yields CDR1 GTSNPN and CDR2 SVGIG (reference sequence). The CDR3 covers 14 residues. The V gene lost 5 bases and the J gene lost 0 bases, with 12 bases spanning the gap. The CDR3 DNA reads TGTGCCTGGTCAGTCGGGACTAGCACAGATACGCAGTATTTT. As protein: CAWSVGTSTDTQYF.

This chain links TRBV19 with TRBJ1-3, with a possible D match to TRBD1 (5 bases). The CDR3 has 16 amino acids. V was trimmed by 1 base and J by 0 bases, leaving 10 bases between them. The germline CDR1 and CDR2 sequences are LNHDA and SQIVND (reference sequence). This CDR3 reads CASSIAQGTSGNTIYF. The CDR3 region has the DNA TGTGCCAGTAGTATAGCTCAGGGAACCTCTGGAAACACCATATATTTT.

The chain has TRBV6-4 and TRBJ2-1, with D possibly TRBD2 on 5 matching bases. The CDR3 contains 17 residues. Germline V lookup: CDR1 MRHNA, CDR2 SNTAGT. V was cut by 0 bases and J by 6 bases, with 18 bases left in between. CDR3 nucleotide sequence: TGTGCCAGCAGTGACTCACTCCCGGCGGGCGTCACCAATGAGCAGTTCTTC. This encodes CASSDSLPAGVTNEQFF.

The J gene is TRBJ1-3, the V gene TRBV5-1; TRBD1 might be the D (5 bases). This CDR3 has 15 amino acids. Trimming shortened V by 0 bases and J by 0 bases, and 7 bases separated the two germline ends. Germline CDR1 reads SGHRS; CDR2 reads YFSETQ. CDR3 region: CASSLGQTSGNTIYF. DNA of the CDR3: TGCGCCAGCAGCTTGGGACAGACCTCTGGAAACACCATATATTTT.

The rearrangement uses TRBV15 and TRBJ1-1, with 8 bases that match TRBD1. Germline assignment: CDR1 LNHNV and CDR2 YYDKDF (reference sequence). The CDR3 is made up of 13 amino acids. V lost 4 bases to trimming and J lost 4 bases; unmatched junction nucleotides: 2. The CDR3 region has the DNA TGTGCCACCAGCAATACAGGGGGCACTGAAGCTTTCTTT. Protein: CATSNTGGTEAFF.

V and J are TRBV7-2 and TRBJ1-2, with 11 nucleotides matching TRBD1. Germline V gene sequence: CDR1 SGHTA, CDR2 FQGNSA. Trimming at V came to 2 bases and at J to 3 bases, leaving 5 bases not matched to a gene. The CDR3 totals 16 residues. As DNA, the CDR3 is TGTGCCAGCAGCTTAACCGGACAGGGGGCCGACTATGGCTACACCTTC. This translates into CASSLTGQGADYGYTF.

The V gene is TRBV2, the J gene TRBJ2-6, with D hard to call. Between the trimmed V and J ends, which lost 7 bases and 0 bases, there was a span of 13 bases. Germline CDR1 is SNHLY and CDR2 is FYNNEI. The CDR3 is made up of 16 amino acids. The CDR3 nucleotides are TGTGCCAGCATACGGCGGTTTCCCTCTGGGGCCAACGTCCTGACTTTC. It codes for CASIRRFPSGANVLTF.

This clone has a single count. The chain employs TRBV6-1 and TRBJ1-4; D remains unclear. V was clipped by 5 bases and J by 3 bases, with 4 bases between them. The CDR3 totals 12 residues. Germline V gene lookup returns CDR1 MNHNS and CDR2 SASEGT. CDR3 DNA sequence: TGTGCCAGCAGTCGGGCTAATGAAAAACTGTTTTTT. Protein sequence: CASSRANEKLFF.

The J gene is TRBJ2-7, the V gene TRBV5-4; D call uncertain. The V end was cut by 2 bases, the J end by 3 bases, with 6 bases between. The CDR3 contains 12 residues. Germline lookup yields CDR1 SGHNT and CDR2 YYREEE (reference sequence). CDR3 amino acids: CASSFAGYEQYF. CDR3 DNA: TGTGCCAGCAGCTTCGCAGGCTACGAGCAGTACTTC.

This clone was detected only once. V gene TRBV2 combines with J gene TRBJ2-7; perhaps TRBD1 as D (6 bases). Trimming shortened V by 4 bases and J by 6 bases, and 19 bases separated the two germline ends. The length of the CDR3 is 15 residues. Germline CDR1 is SNHLY and CDR2 is FYNNEI. The CDR3 DNA sequence: TGTGCCAGCAGTGCCAGACCCGGGACACCCGCCGAGCAGTACTTC. It translates to CASSARPGTPAEQYF.

The chain uses TRBV30 and TRBJ1-1, with 12 bases fitting TRBD1. The CDR3 totals 15 residues. V lost 3 bases and J lost 5; bases outside the gene matches: 7. Germline V gene data show CDR1 as GTSNPN and CDR2 as SVGIG (reference sequence). CDR3 region: CAWSGTGGVGTEAFF. The CDR3 DNA follows: TGTGCCTGGAGCGGGACAGGGGGCGTTGGGACTGAAGCTTTCTTT.

This clone was found once. The sample has other DNA sequences that encode this CDR3 too. The rearrangement joins TRBV6-5 to TRBJ1-4; unclear D gene. Germline values: CDR1 MNHEY, CDR2 SVGAGI. Deletions cut 6 bases from V and 0 bases from J, with 8 bases between. The CDR3 has 14 residues. The DNA for the CDR3 is TGTGCCAGCAGCCAGACTGCAACTAATGAAAAACTGTTTTTT. As protein: CASSQTATNEKLFF.

V is TRBV6-1 and J is TRBJ1-2, with 9 bases identical to TRBD1. CDR1 is MNHNS, CDR2 SASEGT, per germline. This CDR3 has 16 residues. V dropped 1 base and J dropped 4; count of bases not matched to a gene: 7. CDR3 sequence reads: CASSEVSGQGGYGYTF. The CDR3 nucleotides are TGTGCCAGCAGTGAAGTCTCGGGACAGGGTGGCTATGGCTACACCTTC.

J is TRBJ2-3 and V is TRBV5-6; TRBD1 matches 7 bases. The length of the CDR3 is 15 residues. Germline assignment: CDR1 SGHDT and CDR2 YYEEEE. Trimming at V came to 2 bases and at J to 3 bases, leaving 6 bases not matched to a gene. DNA of the CDR3: TGTGCCAGCAGCTTATCAGGGGGTCCAACAGATACGCAGTATTTT. Translation: CASSLSGGPTDTQYF.

The chain carries TRBV10-3 and TRBJ2-1; 7 positions agree with TRBD1. J was trimmed by 5 bases and V by 4 bases; bases with no gene match: 5. Germline-derived CDR1 and CDR2 are ENHRY and SYGVKD. CDR3 size: 14 residues. The CDR3 bases are TGTGCCATCAGTGCGGACAGGTTCGACAATGAGCAGTTCTTC. Amino acids: CAISADRFDNEQFF.

The sample holds one count of this clone. DNA of the CDR3: TGTGCCACCAGCAGAGAGAAAGAGGGATACACTGAAGCTTTCTTT. Translated: CATSREKEGYTEAFF. The V call is TRBV15, the J call TRBJ1-1; D remains unclear. With 0 bases removed from V and 3 bases from J, the gap between germline ends came to 11 bases. This CDR3 is built from 15 residues. Per the germline V gene, CDR1 is LNHNV and CDR2 is YYDKDF (reference sequence).

The V and J genes are TRBV2 and TRBJ2-1, with D perhaps matching TRBD1 (6 bases). The length of the CDR3 is 15 residues. With 1 base removed from V and 1 base from J, the gap between germline ends came to 8 bases. CDR1 SNHLY and CDR2 FYNNEI come from the germline V gene. The CDR3 sequence: CASSEDRASYNEQFF. The CDR3 nucleotides are TGTGCCAGCAGTGAAGACAGGGCTTCCTACAATGAGCAGTTCTTC.

CDR3: CSVGSQATVDGYTF. The CDR3 DNA is TGCAGCGTTGGATCCCAGGCCACGGTGGATGGCTACACCTTC. The chain has TRBV29-1 and TRBJ1-2; D gene ambiguous. The CDR3 spans 14 residues. V dropped 4 bases and J dropped 6 bases, with 18 bases sitting between them. Germline CDR1 reads SQVTM; CDR2 reads ANQGSEA. Full variable domain (remainder filled in from reference TRBV29-1 and TRBJ1-2): SAVISQKPSRDICQRGTSLTIQCQVDSQVTMMFWYRQQPGQSLTLIATANQGSEATYESGFVIDKFPISRPNLTFSTLTVSNMSPEDSSIYLCSVGSQATVDGYTFGSGTRLTVV.